A selection of T cell receptor beta chains follows, all from one sample in a study of blood T cell repertoires in COVID-19. The method was immunoSEQ multiplex PCR; TCRdb's version includes in-frame clones alone and lacks a portion of them. The data show 350,000 to 450,000 clones, 80% to 90% seen once. Sequencing was carried out using peripheral blood. All receptors derive from a woman aged 60-75 years with COVID-19, enrolled during active disease. Each CDR3 is given with its conserved first and last residue. Each record gives: CDR3 length, D gene, V gene, clone size, J gene, CDR3 protein, CDR3 DNA. The D gene is left open where the match is weak. Clone size appears in some rows only: once, few, many, or a class for an expanded clone.

>13|NA|TRBV2|NA|TRBJ2-5
CASRRDTEETQYF
TGTGCCAGCAGAAGGGACACCGAAGAGACCCAGTACTTC
>15|NA|TRBV28|NA|TRBJ1-1
CASSFAGAMNTEAFF
TGTGCCAGCAGTTTTGCAGGGGCGATGAACACTGAAGCTTTCTTT
>11|NA|TRBV30|NA|TRBJ1-2
CAFQVNYGYTF
TGTGCCTTCCAGGTTAACTATGGCTACACCTTC
>12|NA|TRBV2|NA|TRBJ2-7
CASRGLGDEQYF
TGTGCCAGCAGGGGTTTGGGCGACGAGCAGTACTTC
>16|TRBD2|TRBV24-1|NA|TRBJ2-5
CATSDFSGGPKETQYF
TGTGCCACCAGTGATTTTAGCGGGGGGCCGAAAGAGACCCAGTACTTC
>12|NA|TRBV6-5|NA|TRBJ1-4
CASSRLQEKLFF
TGTGCCAGCAGCCGGCTACAGGAAAAACTGTTTTTT
>15|NA|TRBV13|NA|TRBJ2-5
CASSLFTLRQETQYF
TGTGCCAGCAGCTTGTTTACTCTCCGGCAAGAGACCCAGTACTTC
>15|TRBD1|TRBV18|NA|TRBJ2-2
CASSLGTGNTGELFF
TGTGCCAGCTCACTCGGGACAGGGAACACCGGGGAGCTGTTTTTT
>14|NA|TRBV29-1|NA|TRBJ1-1
CSVEVFQGRTEAFF
TGCAGCGTTGAGGTTTTTCAGGGGCGGACTGAAGCTTTCTTT
>16|TRBD1|TRBV4-1|few|TRBJ1-5
CASSQDGTGGNQPQHF
TGCGCCAGCAGCCAAGATGGGACAGGGGGCAATCAGCCCCAGCATTTT
>16|NA|TRBV4-1|NA|TRBJ2-4
CASSQESRQIKNIQYF
TGCGCCAGCAGCCAAGAAAGTAGACAGATCAAAAACATTCAGTACTTC
>14|NA|TRBV5-1|NA|TRBJ2-1
CASSNPTGYNEQFF
TGCGCCAGCAGCAACCCGACAGGATACAATGAGCAGTTCTTC
>15|NA|TRBV7-6|NA|TRBJ2-7
CASSLAPGSNYEQYF
TGTGCCAGCAGCTTAGCCCCGGGGAGCAACTACGAGCAGTACTTC
>15|TRBD1|TRBV6-6|NA|TRBJ2-7
CASSYVGTGTYEQYF
TGTGCCAGCAGTTACGTCGGGACAGGGACCTACGAGCAGTACTTC
>15|NA|TRBV21-1|NA|TRBJ2-2
CASEQGAGCTGELFF
TGTGCCAGTGAGCAGGGGGCAGGTTGCACCGGGGAGCTGTTTTTT
>16|TRBD1|TRBV6-1|NA|TRBJ2-2
CASSGRQGARTGELFF
TGTGCCAGCAGTGGCAGACAGGGGGCGAGAACCGGGGAGCTGTTTTTT
>16|NA|TRBV7-9|NA|TRBJ2-1
CASSLGGHVSYNEQFF
TGTGCCAGCAGCTTAGGGGGGCACGTTTCCTACAATGAGCAGTTCTTC
>17|NA|TRBV5-1|NA|TRBJ1-3
CASSESGRHLYGNTIYF
TGCGCCAGCAGCGAGTCTGGCAGGCACTTGTATGGAAACACCATATATTTT
>13|NA|TRBV3-1/TRBV3-2|NA|TRBJ1-2
CASSHGGGDGYTF
TGTGCCAGCAGCCACGGTGGGGGGGATGGCTACACCTTC
>15|TRBD2|TRBV10-2|NA|TRBJ2-7
CASSEVGLAGYEQYF
TGCGCCAGCAGTGAGGTGGGACTAGCGGGGTACGAGCAGTACTTC
>15|TRBD2|TRBV5-4|NA|TRBJ2-3
CASSSGLVGTDTQYF
TGTGCCAGCAGCTCGGGACTAGTCGGCACAGATACGCAGTATTTT
>17|TRBD1|TRBV18|NA|TRBJ1-1
CASSPPPNRDRAAEAFF
TGTGCCAGCTCACCCCCACCCAACCGGGACAGGGCGGCTGAAGCTTTCTTT
>14|NA|TRBV30|once|TRBJ2-7
CAWTEAGLSYEQYF
TGTGCCTGGACTGAGGCAGGGTTGAGCTACGAGCAGTACTTC
>14|TRBD1|TRBV7-2|NA|TRBJ1-2
CASDPGTGYYGYTF
TGTGCCAGCGACCCCGGGACAGGGTACTATGGCTACACCTTC
>13|NA|TRBV3-1/TRBV3-2|NA|TRBJ1-1
CASSQDGRLGAFF
TGTGCCAGCAGCCAAGATGGGAGGCTTGGGGCTTTCTTT
>13|TRBD1|TRBV6-5|NA|TRBJ2-1
CASRDRLRNEQFF
TGTGCCAGCAGGGACAGGCTACGCAATGAGCAGTTCTTC
>14|NA|TRBV4-1|once|TRBJ1-2
CASSQEQVWYGYTF
TGCGCCAGCAGCCAAGAGCAGGTGTGGTATGGCTACACCTTC
>15|TRBD1|TRBV2|NA|TRBJ2-2
CASIRDRANTGELFF
TGTGCCAGCATCCGGGACAGGGCTAACACCGGGGAGCTGTTTTTT
>16|TRBD1|TRBV24-1|NA|TRBJ2-2
CATSDWDRGNTGELFF
TGTGCCACCAGTGACTGGGACAGGGGAAACACCGGGGAGCTGTTTTTT
>12|TRBD1|TRBV3-1/TRBV3-2|NA|TRBJ1-2
CASSQAGQGATF
TGTGCCAGCAGCCAAGCCGGACAGGGGGCCACCTTC
>18|NA|TRBV29-1|NA|TRBJ2-5
CSVGAEPRPGRFEETQYF
TGCAGCGTTGGCGCCGAGCCCCGTCCGGGGAGGTTCGAAGAGACCCAGTACTTC
>13|NA|TRBV19|NA|TRBJ2-7
CASRQASSYEQYF
TGTGCCAGTCGACAGGCCAGCTCCTACGAGCAGTACTTC
>16|NA|TRBV9|NA|TRBJ2-7
CASSPPGGRANYEQYF
TGTGCCAGCAGCCCCCCGGGGGGCCGAGCGAACTACGAGCAGTACTTC
>14|NA|TRBV6-6|once|TRBJ1-6
CASREDGGLRPLHF
TGTGCCAGCAGGGAGGACGGAGGCCTTCGCCCCCTCCACTTT
>13|TRBD1|TRBV18|NA|TRBJ2-3
CASSQGAGDTQYF
TGTGCCAGCTCACAGGGGGCAGGGGATACGCAGTATTTT
>14|NA|TRBV5-1|NA|TRBJ2-5
CASSLGAGLETQYF
TGCGCCAGCAGCTTGGGAGCAGGGTTAGAGACCCAGTACTTC
>13|NA|TRBV6-6|NA|TRBJ1-1
CATRRQLNTEAFF
TGTGCCACCCGGCGGCAGCTGAACACTGAAGCTTTCTTT
>14|TRBD1|TRBV7-9|NA|TRBJ2-7
CASSRGTGLLEQYF
TGTGCCAGCAGTAGGGGGACAGGGCTTCTCGAGCAGTACTTC
>14|TRBD1|TRBV5-4|NA|TRBJ1-6
CASSSGTGDSPLHF
TGTGCCAGCAGCTCCGGGACAGGGGATTCACCCCTCCACTTT
>18|TRBD2|TRBV6-2/TRBV6-3|NA|TRBJ2-2
CASSLIRTSGGNTGELFF
TGTGCCAGCAGTTTAATACGGACTAGCGGGGGGAACACCGGGGAGCTGTTTTTT
>14|NA|TRBV19|NA|TRBJ1-5
CASSIIQYNQPQHF
TGTGCCAGTAGTATAATACAATACAATCAGCCCCAGCATTTT
>16|NA|TRBV29-1|NA|TRBJ2-4
CSVPARREFAKNIQYF
TGCAGCGTTCCCGCTAGGCGAGAGTTTGCCAAAAACATTCAGTACTTC
>14|TRBD1|TRBV6-5|NA|TRBJ1-6
CASSPNRGNSPLHF
TGTGCCAGCAGTCCCAACAGGGGTAACTCACCCCTCCACTTT
>15|NA|TRBV28|NA|TRBJ2-2
CASSPIGTYTGELFF
TGTGCCAGCAGCCCAATCGGGACATACACCGGGGAGCTGTTTTTT
>15|TRBD2|TRBV2|NA|TRBJ2-2
CASSGTSGLTGELFF
TGTGCCAGCAGTGGGACTAGCGGACTCACCGGGGAGCTGTTTTTT
>17|TRBD1|TRBV18|NA|TRBJ2-1
CASSPSYRGTGENEQFF
TGTGCCAGCTCACCGAGTTACCGCGGGACAGGGGAGAATGAGCAGTTCTTC
>14|NA|TRBV3-1/TRBV3-2|NA|TRBJ1-6
CASSQAGINSPLHF
TGTGCCAGCAGCCAAGCGGGGATTAATTCACCCCTCCACTTT
>14|TRBD2|TRBV11-2|NA|TRBJ2-1
CASSPGGLRNEQFF
TGTGCCAGCAGCCCGGGGGGGCTGAGGAATGAGCAGTTCTTC
>13|NA|TRBV28|NA|TRBJ2-2
CASRYRVSGELFF
TGTGCCAGCAGATACAGGGTATCCGGGGAGCTGTTTTTT
>16|NA|TRBV5-8|NA|TRBJ1-5
CASSLRTVASNQPQHF
TGTGCCAGCAGCTTGCGCACAGTGGCCAGCAATCAGCCCCAGCATTTT
>14|TRBD1|TRBV28|NA|TRBJ1-2
CASSPIDRVRGYTF
TGTGCCAGCAGTCCGATCGACAGGGTGCGGGGCTACACCTTC
>14|NA|TRBV2|NA|TRBJ1-4
CASVPGLDNEKLFF
TGTGCCAGCGTACCGGGACTGGATAATGAAAAACTGTTTTTT
>14|NA|TRBV2|NA|TRBJ2-2
CASSATASIGELFF
TGTGCCAGCAGTGCTACAGCCTCGATAGGGGAGCTGTTTTTT
>15|TRBD2|TRBV9|NA|TRBJ2-5
CASSDRLAGVETQYF
TGTGCCAGCAGCGACCGACTAGCGGGGGTAGAGACCCAGTACTTC
>17|TRBD1|TRBV7-8|NA|TRBJ2-4
CASSLDETGVAKNIQYF
TGTGCCAGCAGCTTAGATGAGACAGGGGTCGCCAAAAACATTCAGTACTTC
>12|TRBD1|TRBV3-1/TRBV3-2|NA|TRBJ1-1
CASSPDRVRAFF
TGTGCCAGCAGCCCCGACAGGGTTCGAGCTTTCTTT
>15|TRBD1|TRBV19|NA|TRBJ2-2
CASKIGTVNTGELFF
TGTGCCAGTAAAATCGGGACAGTGAACACCGGGGAGCTGTTTTTT
>15|TRBD2|TRBV11-2|NA|TRBJ2-1
CASSFGTSGGYEQFF
TGTGCCAGCAGCTTTGGGACTAGCGGGGGCTATGAGCAGTTCTTC
>15|TRBD1|TRBV19|once|TRBJ1-2
CASSILRDRVSGYTF
TGTGCCAGTAGTATCCTCCGGGACAGGGTCTCTGGCTACACCTTC
>18|TRBD2|TRBV9|NA|TRBJ2-3
CASSVGVERGGSTDTQYF
TGTGCCAGCAGCGTAGGGGTAGAGCGGGGGGGCTCGACAGATACGCAGTATTTT